The next 2 T cell receptor beta chains were all read from a single sample in a study of PD-L1 blockade in urothelial cancer. The method was immunoSEQ multiplex PCR; TCRdb's version includes in-frame clones alone and lacks a portion of them. The sample lists roughly 45,000 clones, about 83% occurring once. Specified time point: peripheral blood 6 weeks after treatment start. The sequences come from PBMCs, collected around atezolizumab (anti-PD-L1) treatment. The receptors originated from a man in his fifties or sixties with urothelial cancer.

The rearrangement uses TRBV18 and TRBJ1-2, with a tentative D call TRBD1 (6 bases). Germline V CDR1 and CDR2: KGHSH, LQKENI. Trimming shortened V by 3 bases and J by 7 bases, and 18 bases separated the two germline ends. This CDR3 spans 15 amino acids. The CDR3 spells CASSPLAGDDSGYTF. In DNA form, the CDR3 reads TGTGCCAGCTCACCCCTGGCAGGGGACGACAGTGGCTACACCTTC.

This clone was observed a few times. The chain has TRBV5-4 and TRBJ1-2, with 8 bases lining up with TRBD1. This CDR3 region has 14 residues. Per the germline V gene, CDR1 is SGHNT and CDR2 is YYREEE (reference sequence). The trim removed 3 bases at V and 4 bases at J, leaving 5 bases unmatched. The CDR3: CASSSGGAGYGYTF. The CDR3 region has the DNA TGTGCCAGCAGCTCAGGGGGCGCGGGCTATGGCTACACCTTC. The full variable domain, with the rest looked up from reference TRBV5-4 and TRBJ1-2, is ETGVTQSPTHLIKTRGQQVTLRCSSQSGHNTVSWYQQALGQGPQFIFQYYREEENGRGNFPPRFSGLQFPNYSSELNVNALELDDSALYLCASSSGGAGYGYTFGSGTRLTVV.